This T cell receptor beta chain was retrieved from a study of regulatory T cells in long-lasting Graves disease. Across the whole study: Graves' cases, newly diagnosed, had used antithyroid drugs under 3 months.

As for time point: newly diagnosed GD, antithyroid drugs for less than 3 months. The TCR library was made from RNA extracted from PBMCs. Graves' disease was diagnosed by American Thyroid Association guidelines. The table lists this clonotype with a few counts. Construction of the TCR beta libraries employed iRepertoire HTBI primers in conjunction with Arm-PCR of CDR3 regions. Via MiXCR, TCRdb re-called the multiplex PCR reads, giving one row per CDR3 protein. Altogether about half a million distinct CDR3 sequences are present, more than 10% being singletons, with the ten largest covering around 10%. These data are also associated with another study on T cells in Graves' hyperthyroidism and ophthalmopathy.

This specimen consisted of peripheral blood mononuclear cells (PBMCs), obtained at new diagnosis, from a patient treated with antithyroid drugs. This clonotype was sampled from a woman aged 25 to 39 with Graves disease.

The CDR3 reads CASSFAGTDGYTF. CDR3 DNA: TGTGCCAGCAGTTTCGCCGGGACAGATGGCTACACCTTC. The chain uses TRBV12-3 or TRBV12-4 and TRBJ1-2; 7 bases line up with TRBD1. The length of the CDR3 is 13 residues. V was clipped by 3 bases and J by 6 bases; unmatched bases: 4.